This entry is about one TCR beta chain. These data originate in a study of T cell changes during pregnancy in multiple sclerosis. Sequencing was performed with immunoSEQ multiplex PCR; in TCRdb, only in-frame clones are kept and a portion is missing. Here the sample spans 20,000 or so clones, around 90% being singletons. The source of this sequence is a female donor in good health, enrolled as a control in a pregnancy study. This material consisted of CD8+ T cells from peripheral blood mononuclear cells, taken in the second trimester of pregnancy.

CDR3 in DNA: TGTGCCAGCAGCCCCCCAGGGATCTACGAGCAGTACTTC. Protein sequence: CASSPPGIYEQYF. The chain links TRBV7-9 to TRBJ2-7; TRBD1 might be the D (5 bases). The CDR3 spans 13 residues. The V gene's germline CDR1 is SEHNR and CDR2 FQNEAQ (reference sequence). Trimming cost V 5 bases and J 3 bases, with 11 bases left between them.